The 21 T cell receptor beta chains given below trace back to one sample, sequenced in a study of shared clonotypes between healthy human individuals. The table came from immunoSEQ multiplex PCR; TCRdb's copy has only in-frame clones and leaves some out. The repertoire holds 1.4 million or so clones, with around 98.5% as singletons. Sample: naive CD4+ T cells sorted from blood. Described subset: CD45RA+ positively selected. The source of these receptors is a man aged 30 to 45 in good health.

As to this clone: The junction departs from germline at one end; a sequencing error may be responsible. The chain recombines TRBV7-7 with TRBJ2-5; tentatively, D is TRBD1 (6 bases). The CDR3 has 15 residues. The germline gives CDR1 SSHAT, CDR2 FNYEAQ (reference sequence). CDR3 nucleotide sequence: TGTGCTAGCAGCTTACTGACAGGCGTAACGGGGTCCCAGTACTTC. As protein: CASSLLTGVTGSQYF.

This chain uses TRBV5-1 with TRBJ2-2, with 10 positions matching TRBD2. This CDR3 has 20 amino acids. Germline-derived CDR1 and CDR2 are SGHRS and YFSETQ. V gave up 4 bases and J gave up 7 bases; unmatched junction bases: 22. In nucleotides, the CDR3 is TGCGCCAGCAGCCCCAACCCCGGGCTAGCGGGAGTGGGAGTAAACGGGGAGCTGTTTTTT. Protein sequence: CASSPNPGLAGVGVNGELFF. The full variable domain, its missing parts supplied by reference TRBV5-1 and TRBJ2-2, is KAGVTQTPRYLIKTRGQQVTLSCSPISGHRSVSWYQQTPGQGLQFLFEYFSETQRNKGNFPGRFSGRQFSNSRSEMNVSTLELGDSALYLCASSPNPGLAGVGVNGELFFGEGSRLTVL.

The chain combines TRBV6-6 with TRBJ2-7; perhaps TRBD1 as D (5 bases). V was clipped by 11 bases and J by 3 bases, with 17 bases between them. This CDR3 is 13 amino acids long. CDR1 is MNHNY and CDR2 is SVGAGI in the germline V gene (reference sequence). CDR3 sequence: CAHSRDSNYEQYF. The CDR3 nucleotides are TGTGCCCACAGCAGAGACAGTAACTACGAGCAGTACTTC.

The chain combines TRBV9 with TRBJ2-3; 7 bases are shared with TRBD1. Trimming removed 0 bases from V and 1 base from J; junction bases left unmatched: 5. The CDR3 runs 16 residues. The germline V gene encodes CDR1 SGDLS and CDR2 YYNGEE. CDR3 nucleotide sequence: TGTGCCAGCAGCGTAGTATCCCAGGGGGGCACAGATACGCAGTATTTT. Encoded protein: CASSVVSQGGTDTQYF.

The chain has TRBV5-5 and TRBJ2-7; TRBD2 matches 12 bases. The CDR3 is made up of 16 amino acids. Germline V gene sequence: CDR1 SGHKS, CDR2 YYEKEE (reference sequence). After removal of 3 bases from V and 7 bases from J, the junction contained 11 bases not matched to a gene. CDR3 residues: CASSSLRLAGVQEQYF. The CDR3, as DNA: TGTGCCAGCAGCTCTCTCCGACTAGCGGGAGTTCAAGAGCAGTACTTC.

The DNA for the CDR3 is TGTGCCAGCAGTGACGGGCCATTCCCGGGGGAGCTGTTTTTT. This translates into CASSDGPFPGELFF. V is TRBV27 and J is TRBJ2-2; D is unresolved. The CDR3 contains 14 residues. Germline values: CDR1 MNHEY, CDR2 SMNVEV (reference sequence). Trimming removed 5 bases from V and 8 bases from J, with 15 bases in between.

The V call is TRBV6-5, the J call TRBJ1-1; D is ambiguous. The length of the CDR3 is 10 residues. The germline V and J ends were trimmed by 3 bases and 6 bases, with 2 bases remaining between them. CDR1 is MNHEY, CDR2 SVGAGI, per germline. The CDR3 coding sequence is TGTGCCAGCAGTTATTCTGAAGCTTTCTTT. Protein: CASSYSEAFF.

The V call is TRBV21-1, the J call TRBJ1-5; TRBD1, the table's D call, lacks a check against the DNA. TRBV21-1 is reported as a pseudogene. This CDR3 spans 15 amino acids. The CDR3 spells CASSKDRSMGQPQHF. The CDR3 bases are TGTGCCAGCAGCAAAGACAGGTCTATGGGTCAGCCCCAGCATTTT.

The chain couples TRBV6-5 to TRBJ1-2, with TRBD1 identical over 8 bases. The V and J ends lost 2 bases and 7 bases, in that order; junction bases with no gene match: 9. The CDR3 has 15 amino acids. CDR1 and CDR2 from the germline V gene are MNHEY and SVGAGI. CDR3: CASSYQDRVASGYTF. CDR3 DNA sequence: TGTGCCAGCAGTTACCAGGACAGGGTGGCAAGTGGCTACACCTTC.

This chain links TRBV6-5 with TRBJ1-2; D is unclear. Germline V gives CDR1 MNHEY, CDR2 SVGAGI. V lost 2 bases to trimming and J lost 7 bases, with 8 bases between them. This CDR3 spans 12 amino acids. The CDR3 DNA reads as TGTGCCAGCAGTTACAGAGTATCTGGCTACACCTTC. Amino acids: CASSYRVSGYTF.

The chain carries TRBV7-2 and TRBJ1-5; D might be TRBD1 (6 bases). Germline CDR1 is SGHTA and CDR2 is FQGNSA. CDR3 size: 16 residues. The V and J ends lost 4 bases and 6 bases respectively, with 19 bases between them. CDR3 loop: CASSYRGPGEVQPQHF. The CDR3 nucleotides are TGTGCCAGCAGCTACCGAGGGCCAGGGGAAGTTCAGCCCCAGCATTTT.

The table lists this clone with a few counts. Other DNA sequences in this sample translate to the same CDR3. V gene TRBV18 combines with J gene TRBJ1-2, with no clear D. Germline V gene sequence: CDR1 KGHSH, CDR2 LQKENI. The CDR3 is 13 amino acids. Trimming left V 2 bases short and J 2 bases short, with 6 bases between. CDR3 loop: CASSPDGNYGYTF. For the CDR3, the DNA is TGTGCCAGCTCACCAGACGGGAACTATGGCTACACCTTC.

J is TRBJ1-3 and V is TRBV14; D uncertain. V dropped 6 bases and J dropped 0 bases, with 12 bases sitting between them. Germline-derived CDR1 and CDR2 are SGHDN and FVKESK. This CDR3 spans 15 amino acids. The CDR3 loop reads CASSLIHASGNTIYF. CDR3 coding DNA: TGTGCCAGCAGTCTAATTCATGCCTCTGGAAACACCATATATTTT.

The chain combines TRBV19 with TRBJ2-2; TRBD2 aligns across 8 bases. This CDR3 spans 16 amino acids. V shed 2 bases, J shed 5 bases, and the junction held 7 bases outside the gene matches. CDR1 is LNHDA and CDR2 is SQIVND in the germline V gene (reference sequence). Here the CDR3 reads CASSITGRARTGELFF. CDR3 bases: TGTGCCAGTAGTATAACCGGGAGGGCCCGGACCGGGGAGCTGTTTTTT.

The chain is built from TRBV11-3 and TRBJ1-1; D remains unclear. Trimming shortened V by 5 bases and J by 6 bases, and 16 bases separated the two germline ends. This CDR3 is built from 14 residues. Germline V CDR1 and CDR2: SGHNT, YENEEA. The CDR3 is CASSQDRRSSEAFF. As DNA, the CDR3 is TGTGCCAGCAGCCAGGACCGCCGATCGTCTGAAGCTTTCTTT.

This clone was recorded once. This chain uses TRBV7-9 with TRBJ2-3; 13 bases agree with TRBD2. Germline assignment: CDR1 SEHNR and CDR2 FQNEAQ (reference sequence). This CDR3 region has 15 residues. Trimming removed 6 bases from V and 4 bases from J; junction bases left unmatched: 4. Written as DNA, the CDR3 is TGTGCCAGCAGGCCTACTAGCGGGAGGGCAGATACGCAGTATTTT. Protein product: CASRPTSGRADTQYF.

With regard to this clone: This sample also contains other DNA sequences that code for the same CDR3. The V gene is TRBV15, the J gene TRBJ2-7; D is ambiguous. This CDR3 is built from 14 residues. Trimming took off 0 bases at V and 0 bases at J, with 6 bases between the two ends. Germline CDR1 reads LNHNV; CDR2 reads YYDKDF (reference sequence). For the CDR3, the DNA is TGTGCCACCAGCAGAGACTTTTCCTCCTACGAGCAGTACTTC. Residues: CATSRDFSSYEQYF.

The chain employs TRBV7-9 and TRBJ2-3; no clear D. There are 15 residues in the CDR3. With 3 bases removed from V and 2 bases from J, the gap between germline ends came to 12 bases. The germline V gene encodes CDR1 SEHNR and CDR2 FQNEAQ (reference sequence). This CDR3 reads CASSLTRANTDTQYF. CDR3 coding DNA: TGTGCCAGCAGCTTGACTCGGGCTAACACAGATACGCAGTATTTT.

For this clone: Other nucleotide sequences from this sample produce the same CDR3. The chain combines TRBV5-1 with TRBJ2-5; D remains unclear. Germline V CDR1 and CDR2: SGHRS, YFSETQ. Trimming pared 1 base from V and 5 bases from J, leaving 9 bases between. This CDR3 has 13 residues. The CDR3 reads CASSLTGPETQYF. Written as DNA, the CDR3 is TGCGCCAGCAGCTTGACGGGTCCGGAGACCCAGTACTTC.

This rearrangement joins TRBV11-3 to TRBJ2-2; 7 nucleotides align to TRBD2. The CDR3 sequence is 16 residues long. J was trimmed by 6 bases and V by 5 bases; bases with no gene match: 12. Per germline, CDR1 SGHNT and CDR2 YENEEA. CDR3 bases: TGTGCCAGCAGCCCCCGAGGGCGGGAGCTCGCCGGGGAGCTGTTTTTT. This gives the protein CASSPRGRELAGELFF.

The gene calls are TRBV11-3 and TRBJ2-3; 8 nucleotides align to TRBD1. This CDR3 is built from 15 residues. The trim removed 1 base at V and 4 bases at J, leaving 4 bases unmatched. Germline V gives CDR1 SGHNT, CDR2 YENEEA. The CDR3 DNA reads TGTGCCAGCAGCTTAGGGGACAGGAGACCAGATACGCAGTATTTT. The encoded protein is CASSLGDRRPDTQYF.